These 30 T cell receptor beta chains came from one sample sequenced in a study of blood T cell repertoires in COVID-19. Only in-frame clones appear in the TCRdb table, and some are missing; sequencing was by immunoSEQ multiplex PCR. The table shows 25,000 to 35,000 clones, with 75% to 90% occurring only once. The specimen was peripheral blood. The source is a human donor with acute or convalescent COVID-19. The donor label of this sample is uncertain.

The chain joins TRBV10-3 to TRBJ1-5; 7 nucleotides align to TRBD1. The CDR3 is made up of 15 amino acids. V shed 6 bases and J 2 bases; nucleotides not matched to a gene: 7. Germline CDR1 ENHRY, CDR2 SYGVKD. The CDR3: CAIRKDRDGNQPQHF. The CDR3 bases are TGTGCCATCAGAAAAGACAGGGACGGCAATCAGCCCCAGCATTTT.

The chain uses TRBV12-3 or TRBV12-4 and TRBJ2-5; D is possibly TRBD2 (5 bases). Trimming stripped 6 bases from V and 5 bases from J, with 13 bases between. This CDR3 has 13 residues. The CDR3 loop reads CASSQRQRETQYF. In DNA form, the CDR3 reads TGTGCCAGCAGCCAGCGCCAGCGGGAGACCCAGTACTTC.

This clone has only one observation. This chain joins TRBV18 and TRBJ1-2; 7 nucleotides match TRBD1. With 3 bases clipped from V and 5 bases from J, the junction kept 9 bases outside the gene matches. This CDR3 spans 15 amino acids. The V gene's germline CDR1 is KGHSH and CDR2 LQKENI. The CDR3 region is CASSPAGQPSYGYTF. The CDR3 DNA sequence: TGTGCCAGCTCACCGGCGGGACAGCCGAGTTATGGCTACACCTTC.

This chain uses TRBV2 with TRBJ2-1; 10 nucleotides align to TRBD1. CDR1 is SNHLY and CDR2 is FYNNEI in the germline V gene. This CDR3 contains 14 residues. V lost 6 bases to trimming and J lost 9 bases; unmatched junction nucleotides: 8. CDR3 in DNA: TGTGCCAGCAGGGGACAGGGGAAGTATAGTGAGCAGTTCTTC. It encodes CASRGQGKYSEQFF. Based on the CDR3 plus reference TRBV2 and TRBJ2-1, the full variable domain is EPEVTQTPSHQVTQMGQEVILRCVPISNHLYFYWYRQILGQKVEFLVSFYNNEISEKSEIFDDQFSVERPDGSNFTLKIRSTKLEDSAMYFCASRGQGKYSEQFFGPGTRLTVL.

The rearrangement joins TRBV30 to TRBJ2-3; D uncertain. V gave up 1 base and J gave up 7 bases, with 9 bases separating them. There are 12 residues in the CDR3. The germline CDR1 and CDR2 sequences are GTSNPN and SVGIG (reference sequence). This chain's CDR3 is CAWSGSQHTQYF. In DNA, the CDR3 is TGTGCCTGGAGTGGCTCACAGCATACGCAGTATTTT.

The chain is built from TRBV27 and TRBJ2-1; TRBD2 might be the D (5 bases). CDR1 is MNHEY and CDR2 is SMNVEV in the germline V gene (reference sequence). This CDR3 has 14 amino acids. CDR3 in DNA: TGTGAAAAGCATAATTATAGAGGGTACAATGAGCAGTTCTTC. Encoded protein: CEKHNYRGYNEQFF.

The chain links TRBV14 to TRBJ2-3; the D gene is possibly TRBD2 (6 bases). Germline CDR1 SGHDN, CDR2 FVKESK. Trimming removed 4 bases at V and 0 bases at J, with 14 bases between. The CDR3 is made up of 16 amino acids. CDR3 sequence: CASSPWGGASTDTQYF. CDR3 DNA sequence: TGTGCCAGCAGCCCCTGGGGCGGGGCTAGCACAGATACGCAGTATTTT.

The gene calls are TRBV11-3 and TRBJ1-4; D remains unclear. Germline CDR1 is SGHNT and CDR2 is YENEEA. Trimming cost V 3 bases and J 2 bases, with 7 bases left between them. The CDR3 is 14 amino acids. CDR3 in amino acids: CASSFYGTNEKLFF. The CDR3 bases are TGTGCCAGCAGCTTTTACGGGACTAATGAAAAACTGTTTTTT. Complete variable domain (other parts from reference TRBV11-3 and TRBJ1-4): EAGVVQSPRYKIIEKKQPVAFWCNPISGHNTLYWYLQNLGQGPELLIRYENEEAVDDSQLPKDRFSAERLKGVDSTLKIQPAELGDSAVYLCASSFYGTNEKLFFGSGTQLSVL.

The CDR3 DNA reads as TGTGCCAGCAGCCTAGATCCGGGGGGCCTAACTGAGCAGTTCTTC. Encoded protein: CASSLDPGGLTEQFF. The chain joins TRBV7-3 to TRBJ2-1; maybe TRBD2 (7 bases). Between the trimmed V and J ends, which lost 5 bases and 9 bases, there was a span of 20 bases. This CDR3 contains 15 residues. Per germline, CDR1 SGHTA and CDR2 FQGTGA. The variable domain in full, with the rest retrieved from reference TRBV7-3 and TRBJ2-1, is GAGVSQTPSNKVTEKGKYVELRCDPISGHTALYWYRQSLGQGPEFLIYFQGTGAADDSGLPNDRFFAVRPEGSVSTLKIQRTERGDSAVYLCASSLDPGGLTEQFFGPGTRLTVL.

The J gene is TRBJ1-2, the V gene TRBV28; TRBD1 is a possible D gene (5 bases). Trimming shortened V by 7 bases and J by 0 bases, and 12 bases separated the two germline ends. Germline assignment: CDR1 MDHEN and CDR2 SYDVKM. The CDR3 sequence is 14 residues long. The CDR3 region is CASNRQSSNYGYTF. In nucleotides, the CDR3 is TGTGCCAGCAACCGACAGAGTTCTAACTATGGCTACACCTTC.

This chain joins TRBV10-3 and TRBJ2-1; 7 bases are shared with TRBD1. The J segment lost 6 bases and the V segment lost 4 bases, leaving 3 bases of the junction unmatched. Germline CDR1 and CDR2: ENHRY and SYGVKD. This CDR3 has 13 residues. CDR3 loop: CAISGQGFNEQFF. The CDR3, as DNA: TGTGCCATCAGTGGACAGGGCTTCAATGAGCAGTTCTTC.

The chain uses TRBV5-6 and TRBJ2-3; a possible D gene is TRBD2 (7 bases). The CDR3 has 15 residues. V was clipped by 0 bases and J by 2 bases, with 10 bases between them. Germline V gene lookup returns CDR1 SGHDT and CDR2 YYEEEE. The CDR3 nucleotides are TGTGCCAGCAGCTTGGAGGGGGGGATCACAGATACGCAGTATTTT. It codes for CASSLEGGITDTQYF.

The chain joins TRBV12-5 to TRBJ2-2, with unresolved D. Trimming took off 6 bases at V and 7 bases at J, with 12 bases between the two ends. CDR1 and CDR2 (germline): LGHNT, FRNRAP. The CDR3 spans 13 residues. CDR3 amino acids: CASGNNNGGELFF. Written as DNA, the CDR3 is TGTGCTAGTGGCAACAATAATGGCGGGGAGCTGTTTTTT.

This chain joins TRBV19 and TRBJ2-1, with 10 bases that match TRBD2. CDR1 is LNHDA, CDR2 SQIVND, per germline (reference sequence). Trimming at V came to 7 bases and at J to 4 bases, leaving 4 bases not matched to a gene. CDR3 length: 14 amino acids. CDR3 amino acids: CASNMGLAYNEQFF. The CDR3 bases are TGTGCCAGTAATATGGGACTAGCGTACAATGAGCAGTTCTTC. Supplemented by reference TRBV19 and TRBJ2-1, the full variable domain reads DGGITQSPKYLFRKEGQNVTLSCEQNLNHDAMYWYRQDPGQGLRLIYYSQIVNDFQKGDIAEGYSVSREKKESFPLTVTSAQKNPTAFYLCASNMGLAYNEQFFGPGTRLTVL.

CDR3 loop: CASSVGTTYNSPLHF. The CDR3, as DNA: TGTGCCAGTAGTGTCGGGACAACCTATAATTCACCCCTCCACTTT. The rearrangement uses TRBV19 and TRBJ1-6; the D gene is possibly TRBD1 (6 bases). The germline V gene has CDR1 LNHDA and CDR2 SQIVND (reference sequence). CDR3 size: 15 residues. The V gene lost 5 bases and the J gene lost 2 bases, with 10 bases spanning the gap.

The J gene is TRBJ2-3, the V gene TRBV7-8, with TRBD2 identical over 13 bases. V lost 7 bases, J lost 5 bases, and 6 bases stayed unmatched. In germline, CDR1 is SGHVS, CDR2 FQNEAQ. The CDR3 has 15 residues. CDR3 DNA sequence: TGTGCCAGCACTCGACTAGCGGGAGGTCAAGATACGCAGTATTTT. It yields the protein CASTRLAGGQDTQYF.

The CDR3 coding sequence is TGTGCCACCACCAGGCAGGGGCTTGAGCAGTACTTC. Translated: CATTRQGLEQYF. The rearrangement links TRBV12-3 or TRBV12-4 to TRBJ2-7; possible D gene TRBD1, 6 bases. The CDR3 totals 12 residues. Trimming took 10 bases from V and 7 from J, leaving 17 bases between them.

The chain employs TRBV2 and TRBJ2-7; 7 bases fit TRBD1. V shed 11 bases and J 3 bases; nucleotides not matched to a gene: 10. There are 13 residues in the CDR3. In germline, CDR1 is SNHLY, CDR2 FYNNEI. CDR3 region: CASQRGQIYEQYF. In nucleotides, the CDR3 is TGTGCCTCCCAACGGGGACAGATCTACGAGCAGTACTTC.

The genes are TRBV19 and TRBJ1-5, with 11 nucleotides matching TRBD1. Germline CDR1 is LNHDA and CDR2 is SQIVND (reference sequence). Unmatched junction bases numbered 11, after V lost 3 bases and J lost 7 bases. The CDR3 spans 17 residues. The CDR3 DNA sequence: TGTGCCAGTAGTATGGTCGGGGACAGGGGGTCTCGGCAGCCCCAGCATTTT. Translated, it gives CASSMVGDRGSRQPQHF. The variable domain in full, with the rest retrieved from reference TRBV19 and TRBJ1-5, is DGGITQSPKYLFRKEGQNVTLSCEQNLNHDAMYWYRQDPGQGLRLIYYSQIVNDFQKGDIAEGYSVSREKKESFPLTVTSAQKNPTAFYLCASSMVGDRGSRQPQHFGDGTRLSIL.

The gene calls are TRBV3-1 (or the pseudogene TRBV3-2) and TRBJ2-1; maybe TRBD2 (5 bases). The CDR3 spans 15 residues. CDR1 is LGHDT and CDR2 is YNNKEL in the germline V gene (reference sequence). V was shortened by 0 bases and J by 1 base, with 7 bases between the two germline ends. For the CDR3, the DNA is TGTGCCAGCAGCCAAGAGGCGGGTTCCTACAATGAGCAGTTCTTC. Amino acids: CASSQEAGSYNEQFF.

This chain connects TRBV7-2 to TRBJ2-1, with D perhaps TRBD2 (5 bases). The CDR3 is 16 residues long. V was shortened by 0 bases and J by 9 bases, with 18 bases between the two germline ends. The germline V gene encodes CDR1 SGHTA and CDR2 FQGNSA. The CDR3 loop is CASSLAAAAAASEQFF. As DNA, the CDR3 is TGTGCCAGCAGCTTAGCCGCAGCGGCCGCCGCGAGTGAGCAGTTCTTC.

The rearrangement uses TRBV5-1 and TRBJ1-2, with 7 bases identical to TRBD1. This CDR3 has 15 amino acids. Trimming cost V 0 bases and J 4 bases; bases outside gene matches: 6. The germline V gene encodes CDR1 SGHRS and CDR2 YFSETQ. CDR3 residues: CASSLVLGQIYGYTF. In nucleotides, the CDR3 is TGCGCCAGCAGCTTGGTCCTGGGACAGATCTATGGCTACACCTTC.

V gene TRBV9 combines with J gene TRBJ2-3; 10 nucleotides line up with TRBD2. Unmatched junction bases numbered 12, after V lost 0 bases and J lost 11 bases. This CDR3 contains 16 residues. Germline assignment: CDR1 SGDLS and CDR2 YYNGEE. Written as DNA, the CDR3 is TGTGCCAGCAGCGTAGGAGCGGGGGGGCCCCTTGTGGTGCAGTATTTT. Amino acid sequence: CASSVGAGGPLVVQYF.

The count of this clone is one. This chain connects TRBV5-1 to TRBJ2-6, with D perhaps matching TRBD1 (5 bases). This CDR3 comprises 15 residues. From germline, CDR1 is SGHRS and CDR2 YFSETQ. V lost 0 bases to trimming and J lost 3 bases, with 7 bases between them. The CDR3 reads CASSLGGNGANVLTF. CDR3 bases: TGCGCCAGCAGCTTGGGGGGCAATGGGGCCAACGTCCTGACTTTC.

This clone appeared a single time. The chain joins TRBV29-1 to TRBJ1-1; 9 bases agree with TRBD1. V was clipped by 6 bases and J by 1 base; unmatched bases: 6. This CDR3 has 14 amino acids. Germline V gene lookup returns CDR1 SQVTM and CDR2 ANQGSEA. Here the CDR3 reads CSVEKTGGNTEAFF. The DNA for the CDR3 is TGCAGCGTCGAGAAGACAGGGGGGAACACTGAAGCTTTCTTT.

The rearrangement uses TRBV7-3 and TRBJ2-3; 11 positions agree with TRBD1. Germline CDR1 reads SGHTA; CDR2 reads FQGTGA. The CDR3 runs to 16 residues. V shed 3 bases and J 4 bases; nucleotides not matched to a gene: 6. CDR3 bases: TGTGCCAGCAGCTTGGACAGGGGGCAGGGGTCAGATACGCAGTATTTT. This gives the protein CASSLDRGQGSDTQYF.

V and J are TRBV27 and TRBJ2-5; 14 nucleotides match TRBD2. There are 18 residues in the CDR3. Trimming took 4 bases from V and 2 from J; bases not matched to a gene: 9. CDR1 is MNHEY and CDR2 is SMNVEV in the germline V gene (reference sequence). CDR3 sequence reads: CASSSRLAGGPGQETQYF. Written as DNA, the CDR3 is TGTGCCAGCAGTTCCAGACTAGCGGGAGGGCCAGGGCAAGAGACCCAGTACTTC.

The table lists this clone with a count of one. The chain has TRBV28 and TRBJ1-5, with 8 bases that match TRBD1. V lost 3 bases, J lost 0 bases, and 4 bases stayed unmatched. CDR1 is MDHEN, CDR2 SYDVKM, per germline. This CDR3 comprises 16 residues. The CDR3 DNA is TGTGCCAGCAGTTTGCGGACAGGGTTTAGCAATCAGCCCCAGCATTTT. Translated: CASSLRTGFSNQPQHF.

This rearrangement joins TRBV7-8 to TRBJ2-1; TRBD2 matches at 9 bases. Germline trimming cut 2 bases from V and 3 bases from J; bases unmatched to any gene: 5. The CDR3 sequence is 16 residues long. Germline lookup yields CDR1 SGHVS and CDR2 FQNEAQ. Here the CDR3 DNA reads TGTGCCAGCAGCTTACTGGCGGGAGGGCACTACAATGAGCAGTTCTTC. Translating it yields CASSLLAGGHYNEQFF.

The chain uses TRBV12-3 or TRBV12-4 and TRBJ2-5; D uncertain. The CDR3 length is 13 residues. Trimming shortened V by 3 bases and J by 3 bases, and 8 bases separated the two germline ends. DNA for the CDR3: TGTGCCAGCAGTTTCCAGGTCAAAGAGACCCAGTACTTC. Translating it yields CASSFQVKETQYF.